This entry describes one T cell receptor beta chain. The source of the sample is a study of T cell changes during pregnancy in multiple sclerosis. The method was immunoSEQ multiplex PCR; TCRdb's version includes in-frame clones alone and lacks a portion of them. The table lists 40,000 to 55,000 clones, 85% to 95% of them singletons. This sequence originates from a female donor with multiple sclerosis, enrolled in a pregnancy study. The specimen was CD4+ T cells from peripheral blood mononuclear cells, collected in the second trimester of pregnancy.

Here the CDR3 reads CASSFVTGANGYTF. Written as DNA, the CDR3 is TGTGCCAGCAGCTTCGTGACAGGGGCTAATGGCTACACCTTC. The J gene is TRBJ1-2, the V gene TRBV7-9; 8 nucleotides line up with TRBD1. The CDR3 has 14 amino acids. Germline V lookup: CDR1 SEHNR, CDR2 FQNEAQ (reference sequence). J was trimmed by 6 bases and V by 3 bases; bases with no gene match: 6.